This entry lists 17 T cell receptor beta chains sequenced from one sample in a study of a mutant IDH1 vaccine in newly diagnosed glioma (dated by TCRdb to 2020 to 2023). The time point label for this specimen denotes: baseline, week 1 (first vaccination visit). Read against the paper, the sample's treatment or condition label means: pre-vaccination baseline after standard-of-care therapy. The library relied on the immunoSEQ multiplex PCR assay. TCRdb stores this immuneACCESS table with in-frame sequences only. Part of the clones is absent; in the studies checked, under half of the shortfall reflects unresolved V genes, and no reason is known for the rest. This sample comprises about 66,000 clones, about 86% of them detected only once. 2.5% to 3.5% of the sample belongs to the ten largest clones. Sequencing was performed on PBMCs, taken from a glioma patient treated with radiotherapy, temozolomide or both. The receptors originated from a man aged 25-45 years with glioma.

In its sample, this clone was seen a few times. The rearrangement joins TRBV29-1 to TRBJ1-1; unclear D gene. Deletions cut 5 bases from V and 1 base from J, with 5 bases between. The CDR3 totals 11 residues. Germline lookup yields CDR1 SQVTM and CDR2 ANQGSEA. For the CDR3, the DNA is TGCAGCGTTATGAGGAACACTGAAGCTTTCTTT. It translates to CSVMRNTEAFF.

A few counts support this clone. The CDR3 spells CASSFSTLNTEAFF. The CDR3 bases are TGTGCCAGCAGCTTCTCCACCCTGAACACTGAAGCTTTCTTT. V gene TRBV7-2 combines with J gene TRBJ1-1; D not certain. This CDR3 has 14 residues. Trimming removed 3 bases from V and 0 bases from J, with 8 bases in between. The germline V gene has CDR1 SGHTA and CDR2 FQGNSA.

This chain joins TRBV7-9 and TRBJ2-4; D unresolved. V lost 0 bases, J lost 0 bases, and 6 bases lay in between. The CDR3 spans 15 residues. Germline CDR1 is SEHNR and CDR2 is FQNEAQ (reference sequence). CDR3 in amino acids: CASSLAALAKNIQYF. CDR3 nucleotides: TGTGCCAGCAGCTTAGCTGCCTTAGCCAAAAACATTCAGTACTTC.

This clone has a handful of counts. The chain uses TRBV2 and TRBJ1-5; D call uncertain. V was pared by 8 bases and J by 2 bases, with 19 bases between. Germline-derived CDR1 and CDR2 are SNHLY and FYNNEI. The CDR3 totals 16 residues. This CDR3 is CASAEEGFLGNQPQHF. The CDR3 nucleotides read TGTGCCAGCGCAGAAGAAGGGTTTCTCGGCAATCAGCCCCAGCATTTT. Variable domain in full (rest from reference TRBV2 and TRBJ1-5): EPEVTQTPSHQVTQMGQEVILRCVPISNHLYFYWYRQILGQKVEFLVSFYNNEISEKSEIFDDQFSVERPDGSNFTLKIRSTKLEDSAMYFCASAEEGFLGNQPQHFGDGTRLSIL.

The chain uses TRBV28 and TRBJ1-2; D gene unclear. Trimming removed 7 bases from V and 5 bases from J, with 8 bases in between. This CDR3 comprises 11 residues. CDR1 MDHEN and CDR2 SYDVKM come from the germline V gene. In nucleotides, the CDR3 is TGTGCCAGCACTGCAGGTTATGGCTACACCTTC. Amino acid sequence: CASTAGYGYTF.

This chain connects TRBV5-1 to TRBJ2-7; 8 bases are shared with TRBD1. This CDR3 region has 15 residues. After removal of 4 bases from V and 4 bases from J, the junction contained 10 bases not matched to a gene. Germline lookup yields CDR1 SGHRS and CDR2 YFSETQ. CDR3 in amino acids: CASSPNGQGFYEQYF. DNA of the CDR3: TGCGCCAGCAGCCCCAACGGACAGGGATTTTACGAGCAGTACTTC.

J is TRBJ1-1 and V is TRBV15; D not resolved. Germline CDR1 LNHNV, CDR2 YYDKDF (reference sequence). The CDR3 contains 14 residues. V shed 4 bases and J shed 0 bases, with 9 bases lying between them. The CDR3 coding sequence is TGTGCCACCAGCAAAGACGGAATGAACACTGAAGCTTTCTTT. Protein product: CATSKDGMNTEAFF.

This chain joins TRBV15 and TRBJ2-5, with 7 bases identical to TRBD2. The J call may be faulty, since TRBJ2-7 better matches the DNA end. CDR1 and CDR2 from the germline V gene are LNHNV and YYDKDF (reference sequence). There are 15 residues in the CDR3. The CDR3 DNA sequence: TGTGCCACCAGCAGGGGGGGGAACGCCTTCTACGAGCAGTACTTC. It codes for CATSRGGNAFYEQYF.

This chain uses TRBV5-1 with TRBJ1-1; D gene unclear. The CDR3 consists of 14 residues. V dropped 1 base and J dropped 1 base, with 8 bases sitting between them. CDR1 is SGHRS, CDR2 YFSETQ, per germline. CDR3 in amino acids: CASSLIGANTEAFF. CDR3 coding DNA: TGCGCCAGCAGCTTGATCGGAGCGAACACTGAAGCTTTCTTT.

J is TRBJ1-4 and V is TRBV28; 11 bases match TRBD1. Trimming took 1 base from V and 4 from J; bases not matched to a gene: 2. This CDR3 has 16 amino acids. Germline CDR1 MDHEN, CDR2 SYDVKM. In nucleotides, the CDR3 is TGTGCCAGCAGTTTATTGGACAGGGGGCTTAATGAAAAACTGTTTTTT. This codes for CASSLLDRGLNEKLFF. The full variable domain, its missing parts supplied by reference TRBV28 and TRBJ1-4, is DVKVTQSSRYLVKRTGEKVFLECVQDMDHENMFWYRQDPGLGLRLIYFSYDVKMKEKGDIPEGYSVSREKKERFSLILESASTNQTSMYLCASSLLDRGLNEKLFFGSGTQLSVL.

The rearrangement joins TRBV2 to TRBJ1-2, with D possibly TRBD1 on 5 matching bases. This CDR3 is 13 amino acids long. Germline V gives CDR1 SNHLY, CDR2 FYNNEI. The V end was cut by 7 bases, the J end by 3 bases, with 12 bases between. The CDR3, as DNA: TGTGCCAGCAAAGGCAGGGCGTACTATGGCTACACCTTC. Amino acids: CASKGRAYYGYTF.

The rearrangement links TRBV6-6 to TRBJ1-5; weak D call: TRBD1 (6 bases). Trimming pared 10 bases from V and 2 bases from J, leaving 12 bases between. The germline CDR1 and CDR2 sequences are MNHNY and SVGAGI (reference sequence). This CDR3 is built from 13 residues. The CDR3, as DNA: TGTGCCATCCAGGGGTTCGGCAATCAGCCCCAGCATTTT. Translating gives CAIQGFGNQPQHF.

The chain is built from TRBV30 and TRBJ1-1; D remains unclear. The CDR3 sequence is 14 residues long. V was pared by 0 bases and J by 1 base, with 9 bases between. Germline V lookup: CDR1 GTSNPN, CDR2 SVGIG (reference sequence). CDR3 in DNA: TGTGCCTGGAGTGTCGTAAGGTGGAACACTGAAGCTTTCTTT. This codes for CAWSVVRWNTEAFF.

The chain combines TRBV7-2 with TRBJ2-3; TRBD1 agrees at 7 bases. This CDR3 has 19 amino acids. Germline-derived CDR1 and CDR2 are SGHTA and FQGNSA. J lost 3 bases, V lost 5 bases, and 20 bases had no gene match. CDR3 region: CASSPLPGQRRKRTDTQYF. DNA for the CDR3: TGTGCCAGCAGCCCTCTTCCGGGACAGAGAAGGAAAAGAACAGATACGCAGTATTTT. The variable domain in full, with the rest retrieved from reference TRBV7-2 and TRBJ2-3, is GAGVSQSPSNKVTEKGKDVELRCDPISGHTALYWYRQSLGQGLEFLIYFQGNSAPDKSGLPSDRFSAERTGGSVSTLTIQRTQQEDSAVYLCASSPLPGQRRKRTDTQYFGPGTRLTVL.

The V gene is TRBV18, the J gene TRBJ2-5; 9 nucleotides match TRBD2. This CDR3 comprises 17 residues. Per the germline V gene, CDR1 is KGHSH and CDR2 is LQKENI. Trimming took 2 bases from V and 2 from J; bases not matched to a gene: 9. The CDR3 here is CASSPIAGENSQETQYF. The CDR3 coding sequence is TGTGCCAGCTCACCAATAGCGGGGGAGAACTCACAAGAGACCCAGTACTTC.

The CDR3: CASLKVGRRGWNTEAFF. Written as DNA, the CDR3 is TGTGCCAGCCTTAAGGTGGGACGGAGGGGATGGAACACTGAAGCTTTCTTT. The V call is TRBV27, the J call TRBJ1-1; D is possibly TRBD1 (5 bases). V dropped 8 bases and J dropped 1 base, with 23 bases sitting between them. Germline V gene lookup returns CDR1 MNHEY and CDR2 SMNVEV (reference sequence). This CDR3 is 17 amino acids long.

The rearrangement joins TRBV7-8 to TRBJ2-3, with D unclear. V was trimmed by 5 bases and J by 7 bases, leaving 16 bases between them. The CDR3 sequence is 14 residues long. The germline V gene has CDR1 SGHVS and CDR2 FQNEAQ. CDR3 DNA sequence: TGTGCCAGCAGCGCACGCGAGAAGCTTAATACGCAGTATTTT. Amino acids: CASSAREKLNTQYF.